Each of the 17 T cell receptor beta chains below was sequenced from the same sample in a study of early T cells in non-severe SARS-CoV-2 infection. TCRdb re-derived calls from the 5' RACE reads in MiXCR, one entry per CDR3 protein. The sample consists of tens of thousands of distinct CDR3 sequences, roughly 10% of them appearing once. The source was whole blood, collected at baseline. The source of these receptors is an adult who was a healthcare worker with PCR-confirmed SARS-CoV-2 infection or an uninfected control (not recorded which).

V is TRBV2 and J is TRBJ2-1, with TRBD2 identical over 8 bases. The V and J ends lost 2 bases and 1 base, in that order; junction bases with no gene match: 7. CDR1 and CDR2 from the germline V gene are SNHLY and FYNNEI. CDR3 length: 17 residues. This CDR3 is CASSERIGGASYNEQFF. CDR3 nucleotides: TGTGCCAGCAGTGAAAGGATCGGGGGGGCTTCCTACAATGAGCAGTTCTTC.

This clonotype was seen ten or more times. The chain uses TRBV10-2 and TRBJ2-3, with D possibly TRBD2 on 6 matching bases. The germline V gene has CDR1 WSHSY and CDR2 SAAADI. The CDR3 sequence is 15 residues long. The V gene lost 5 bases and the J gene lost 2 bases, with 14 bases spanning the gap. The CDR3 region is CASSPGTFYTDTQYF. CDR3 coding DNA: TGCGCCAGCAGTCCCGGGACTTTCTACACAGATACGCAGTATTTT.

This clonotype turned up a few times. The CDR3 is CASSESAGAYNEQFF. In nucleotides, the CDR3 is TGTGCCAGCAGTGAATCTGCAGGGGCCTACAATGAGCAGTTCTTC. The rearrangement joins TRBV2 to TRBJ2-1; the D gene is possibly TRBD1 (6 bases). Trimming left V 2 bases short and J 2 bases short, with 10 bases between. Germline loops: CDR1 SNHLY, CDR2 FYNNEI. The CDR3 has 15 amino acids.

The chain employs TRBV27 and TRBJ1-3; tentatively, D is TRBD1 (5 bases). This CDR3 has 16 residues. From germline, CDR1 is MNHEY and CDR2 SMNVEV (reference sequence). The germline V and J ends were trimmed by 8 bases and 0 bases, with 17 bases remaining between them. In nucleotides, the CDR3 is TGTGCCAGCGGGGGGAGGGCGGTCAGCTCTGGAAACACCATATATTTT. Residues: CASGGRAVSSGNTIYF.

DNA of the CDR3: TGTGCCAGCAGCTTACGGCGGGACCCCTACAATGAGCAGTTCTTC. This gives the protein CASSLRRDPYNEQFF. This chain connects TRBV13 to TRBJ2-1, with D possibly TRBD2 on 6 matching bases. V lost 2 bases to trimming and J lost 2 bases, with 10 bases between them. Germline V gene lookup returns CDR1 PRHDT and CDR2 FYEKMQ (reference sequence). The CDR3 is 15 amino acids.

This clonotype was counted a few times. The V call is TRBV4-1, the J call TRBJ2-1; maybe TRBD2 (6 bases). Germline loops: CDR1 MGHRA, CDR2 YSYEKL. The CDR3 extends over 15 amino acids. V lost 3 bases and J 2 bases, leaving 11 bases between the germline ends. This CDR3 reads CASSQAGLPYNEQFF. The DNA for the CDR3 is TGCGCCAGCAGCCAGGCGGGACTTCCCTACAATGAGCAGTTCTTC.

This clonotype was picked up many times. The chain carries TRBV5-1 and TRBJ2-7; no clear D. The germline V gene has CDR1 SGHRS and CDR2 YFSETQ. The CDR3 extends over 11 amino acids. V was clipped by 4 bases and J by 3 bases, with 5 bases between them. This CDR3 is CASSENYEQYF. In nucleotides, the CDR3 is TGCGCCAGCAGCGAAAACTACGAGCAGTACTTC.

The V gene is TRBV27, the J gene TRBJ2-5; 10 bases match TRBD2. CDR3 length equals 14 residues. V lost 8 bases to trimming and J lost 5 bases; unmatched junction nucleotides: 8. The germline gives CDR1 MNHEY, CDR2 SMNVEV (reference sequence). CDR3 amino acids: CASGASGSSETQYF. In DNA, the CDR3 is TGTGCCAGCGGTGCTAGCGGGAGTTCCGAGACCCAGTACTTC.

The genes are TRBV29-1 and TRBJ2-7; D not resolved. The V and J ends lost 0 bases and 2 bases respectively, with 11 bases between them. The germline CDR1 and CDR2 sequences are SQVTM and ANQGSEA. The length of the CDR3 is 14 residues. DNA of the CDR3: TGCAGCGTTGAAGACTCGGGCAGAGCCTACGAGCAGTACTTC. As protein: CSVEDSGRAYEQYF.

The V gene is TRBV18, the J gene TRBJ1-2; D is perhaps TRBD1 (6 bases). This CDR3 contains 14 residues. Germline-derived CDR1 and CDR2 are KGHSH and LQKENI. V lost 2 bases, J lost 4 bases, and 11 bases lay in between. The CDR3 region has the DNA TGTGCCAGCTCACCAGAGGGGGGGGCCTATGGCTACACCTTC. Translation gives CASSPEGGAYGYTF.

This rearrangement joins TRBV3-1 to TRBJ2-2; D not certain. CDR1 and CDR2 from the germline V gene are LGHDT and YNNKEL (reference sequence). V was pared by 4 bases and J by 3 bases, with 15 bases between. This CDR3 spans 16 amino acids. The CDR3 loop is CASSLLGRRDTGELFF. In nucleotides, the CDR3 is TGTGCCAGCAGCCTCTTAGGGCGCAGAGACACCGGGGAGCTGTTTTTT.

Details on this clonotype: Its ends do not fully match the called genes, so a read error is possible. This chain links TRBV5-1 with TRBJ2-3; D unclear. The CDR3 has 14 residues. Germline V gives CDR1 SGHRS, CDR2 YFSETQ. In DNA form, the CDR3 reads TGCGCCAGCACCTTGGGATCTAGCACAGATACGCAGTATTTT. It codes for CASTLGSSTDTQYF.

Many counts were recorded for this clonotype. The chain combines TRBV19 with TRBJ2-3; tentatively, D is TRBD1 (6 bases). Germline-derived CDR1 and CDR2 are LNHDA and SQIVND (reference sequence). The CDR3 consists of 12 residues. V shed 7 bases and J shed 4 bases, with 9 bases lying between them. Written as DNA, the CDR3 is TGTGCCAGTATAGGGGGTTCAGATACGCAGTATTTT. Translating it yields CASIGGSDTQYF.

This clonotype was seen many times. The chain recombines TRBV7-9 with TRBJ1-6; D unresolved. V dropped 0 bases and J dropped 0 bases, with 3 bases sitting between them. The CDR3 has 15 amino acids. The V gene's germline CDR1 is SEHNR and CDR2 FQNEAQ (reference sequence). The CDR3 spells CASSLASSYNSPLHF. Here the CDR3 DNA reads TGTGCCAGCAGCTTAGCCAGCTCCTATAATTCACCCCTCCACTTT.

Only a few counts were recorded for this clonotype. This chain joins TRBV28 and TRBJ2-3; a weak D match, TRBD1 (5 bases). This CDR3 is built from 15 residues. The germline V gene encodes CDR1 MDHEN and CDR2 SYDVKM. Trimming stripped 6 bases from V and 2 bases from J, with 15 bases between. CDR3 residues: CASRSRGRDTDTQYF. The CDR3 DNA reads TGTGCCAGCAGATCAAGGGGCCGCGACACAGATACGCAGTATTTT.

There are a few counts of this clonotype. V usage is TRBV4-1 and J usage is TRBJ1-6; perhaps TRBD1 as D (5 bases). The CDR3 covers 14 residues. The germline V and J ends were trimmed by 4 bases and 7 bases, with 11 bases remaining between them. Germline V CDR1 and CDR2: MGHRA, YSYEKL. CDR3 loop: CASSRDGTNSPLHF. CDR3 DNA sequence: TGCGCCAGCAGCCGGGACGGGACGAATTCACCCCTCCACTTT.

The chain uses TRBV12-5 and TRBJ1-5; D unclear. Trimming shortened V by 3 bases and J by 8 bases, and 11 bases separated the two germline ends. Germline CDR1 LGHNT, CDR2 FRNRAP. CDR3 length: 13 amino acids. CDR3 in amino acids: CASGLSIREPQHF. The DNA of the CDR3 is TGTGCTAGTGGTTTATCTATTCGGGAGCCCCAGCATTTT.